This T cell receptor beta chain comes out of a study of breast tumors, draining lymph nodes, adjacent tissues. Whole-study findings and limits: Most tumor T cells seemingly derive from lymph node, then expand in tumor.

TCRdb itself ran the multiplex PCR reads through MiXCR, one entry per CDR3 protein. The sample records some 9,200 distinct CDR3 sequences, under 55% being singletons. In its sample, this clonotype is medium-sized. Its antigen is not known. The CDR3 totals 15 residues. Trimming shortened V by 5 bases and J by 2 bases, and 10 bases separated the two germline ends. Per germline, CDR1 SGHVS and CDR2 FNYEAQ. The chain joins TRBV7-6 to TRBJ2-6; no reliable D call. Material: tumor-adjacent breast tissue. The TCR originated in a female donor with breast cancer. Some clones in this sample may be carry-over from other donors' samples. In nucleotides, the CDR3 is TGTGCCAGCAGCGCCGATGAAGCTGGGGCCAACGTCCTGACTTTC. It codes for CASSADEAGANVLTF.